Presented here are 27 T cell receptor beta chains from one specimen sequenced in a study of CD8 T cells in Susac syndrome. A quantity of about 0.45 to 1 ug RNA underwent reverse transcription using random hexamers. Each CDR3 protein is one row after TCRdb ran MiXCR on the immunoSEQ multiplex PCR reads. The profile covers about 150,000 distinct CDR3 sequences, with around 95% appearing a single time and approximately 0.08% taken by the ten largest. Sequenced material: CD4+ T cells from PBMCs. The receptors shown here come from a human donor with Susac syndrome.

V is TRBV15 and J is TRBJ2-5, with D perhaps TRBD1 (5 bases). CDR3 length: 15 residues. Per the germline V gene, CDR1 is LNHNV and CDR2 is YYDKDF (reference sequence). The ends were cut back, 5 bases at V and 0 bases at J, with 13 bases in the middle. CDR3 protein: CATSRPGQDQETQYF. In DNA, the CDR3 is TGTGCCACCAGCCGTCCTGGACAAGACCAAGAGACCCAGTACTTC.

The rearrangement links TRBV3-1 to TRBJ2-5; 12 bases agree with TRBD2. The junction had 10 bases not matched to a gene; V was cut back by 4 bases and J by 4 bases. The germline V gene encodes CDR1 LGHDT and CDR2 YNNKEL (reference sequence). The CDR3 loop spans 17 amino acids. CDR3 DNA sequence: TGTGCCAGCAGCCCGCTCCGACTAGCGGGGGCCAGAGAGACCCAGTACTTC. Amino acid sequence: CASSPLRLAGARETQYF.

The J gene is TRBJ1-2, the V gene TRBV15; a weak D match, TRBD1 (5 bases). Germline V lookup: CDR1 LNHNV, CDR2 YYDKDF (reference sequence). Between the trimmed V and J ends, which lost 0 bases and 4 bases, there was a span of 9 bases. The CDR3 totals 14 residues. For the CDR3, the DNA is TGTGCCACCAGCAGAGAAGGGGAGGTCTATGGCTACACCTTC. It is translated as CATSREGEVYGYTF. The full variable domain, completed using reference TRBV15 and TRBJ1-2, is DAMVIQNPRYQVTQFGKPVTLSCSQTLNHNVMYWYQQKSSQAPKLLFHYYDKDFNNEADTPDNFQSRRPNTSFCFLDIRSPGLGDTAMYLCATSREGEVYGYTFGSGTRLTVV.

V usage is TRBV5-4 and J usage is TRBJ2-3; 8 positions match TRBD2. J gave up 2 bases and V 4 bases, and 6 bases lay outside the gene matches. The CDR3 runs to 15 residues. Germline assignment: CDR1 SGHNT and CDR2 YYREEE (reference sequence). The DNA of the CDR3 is TGTGCCAGCAGCCTCTTAGCGGGGACCACAGATACGCAGTATTTT. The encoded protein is CASSLLAGTTDTQYF.

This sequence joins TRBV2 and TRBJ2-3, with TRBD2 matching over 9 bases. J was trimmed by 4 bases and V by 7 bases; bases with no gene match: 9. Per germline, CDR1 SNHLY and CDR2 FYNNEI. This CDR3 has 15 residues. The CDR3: CASKTGTSIADTQYF. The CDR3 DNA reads TGTGCCAGCAAGACCGGGACTAGCATCGCAGATACGCAGTATTTT.

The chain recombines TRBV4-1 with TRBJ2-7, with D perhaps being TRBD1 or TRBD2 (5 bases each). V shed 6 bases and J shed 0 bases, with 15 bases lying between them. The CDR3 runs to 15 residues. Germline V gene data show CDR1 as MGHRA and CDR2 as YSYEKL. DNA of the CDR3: TGCGCCAGCAGTCCCCCCGGGGCAAACTCCTACGAGCAGTACTTC. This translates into CASSPPGANSYEQYF.

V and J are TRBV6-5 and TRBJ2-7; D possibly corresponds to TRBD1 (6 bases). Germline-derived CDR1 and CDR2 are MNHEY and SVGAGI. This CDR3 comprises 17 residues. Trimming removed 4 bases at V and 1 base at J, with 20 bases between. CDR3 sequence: CASSSSRGIVYSYEQYF. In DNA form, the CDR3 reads TGTGCCAGCAGTTCTAGCAGGGGAATAGTTTATTCCTACGAGCAGTACTTC.

The CDR3 region is CASSDQTGDTQYF. The CDR3 DNA follows: TGCGCCAGCAGTGACCAGACAGGAGATACGCAGTATTTT. The gene calls are TRBV10-2 and TRBJ2-3; D might be TRBD1 (6 bases). Between the trimmed V and J ends, which lost 3 bases and 5 bases, there was a span of 9 bases. The CDR3 contains 13 residues. Germline V lookup: CDR1 WSHSY, CDR2 SAAADI.

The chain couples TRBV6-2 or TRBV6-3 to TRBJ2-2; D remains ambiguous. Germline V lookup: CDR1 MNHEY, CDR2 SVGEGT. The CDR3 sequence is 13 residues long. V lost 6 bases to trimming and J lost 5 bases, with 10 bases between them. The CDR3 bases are TGTGCCAGCAGCCGCCCCACGACCGGGGAGCTGTTTTTT. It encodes CASSRPTTGELFF.

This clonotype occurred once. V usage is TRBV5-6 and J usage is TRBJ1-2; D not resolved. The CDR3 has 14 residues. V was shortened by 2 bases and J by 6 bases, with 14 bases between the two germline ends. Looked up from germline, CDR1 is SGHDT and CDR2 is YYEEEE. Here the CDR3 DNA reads TGTGCCAGCAGCTTACGTATACTTTCAAATGGCTACACCTTC. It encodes CASSLRILSNGYTF.

CDR3 protein: CASRSNYGYTF. CDR3 in DNA: TGTGCCAGCAGATCAAATTATGGCTACACCTTC. The V gene is TRBV28, the J gene TRBJ1-2, with D unresolved. This CDR3 spans 11 amino acids. With 6 bases removed from V and 5 bases from J, the gap between germline ends came to 7 bases. Per the germline V gene, CDR1 is MDHEN and CDR2 is SYDVKM.

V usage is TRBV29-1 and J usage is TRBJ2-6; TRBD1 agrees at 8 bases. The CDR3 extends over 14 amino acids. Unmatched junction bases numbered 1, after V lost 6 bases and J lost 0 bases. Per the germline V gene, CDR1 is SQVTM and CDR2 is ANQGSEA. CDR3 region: CSVDRGSGANVLTF. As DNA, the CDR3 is TGCAGCGTCGACAGGGGCTCTGGGGCCAACGTCCTGACTTTC.

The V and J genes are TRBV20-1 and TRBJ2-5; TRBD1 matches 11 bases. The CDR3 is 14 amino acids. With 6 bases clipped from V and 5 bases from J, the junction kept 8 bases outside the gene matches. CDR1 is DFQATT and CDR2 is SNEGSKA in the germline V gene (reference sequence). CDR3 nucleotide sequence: TGCAGTGCCGCCGGACAGGGGGCCGGGGAGACCCAGTACTTC. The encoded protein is CSAAGQGAGETQYF.

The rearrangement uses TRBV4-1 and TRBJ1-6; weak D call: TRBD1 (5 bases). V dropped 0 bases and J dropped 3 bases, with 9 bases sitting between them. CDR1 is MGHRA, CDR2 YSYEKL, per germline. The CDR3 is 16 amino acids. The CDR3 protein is CASSQEGRGYNSPLHF. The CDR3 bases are TGCGCCAGCAGCCAAGAGGGACGGGGCTATAATTCACCCCTCCACTTT.

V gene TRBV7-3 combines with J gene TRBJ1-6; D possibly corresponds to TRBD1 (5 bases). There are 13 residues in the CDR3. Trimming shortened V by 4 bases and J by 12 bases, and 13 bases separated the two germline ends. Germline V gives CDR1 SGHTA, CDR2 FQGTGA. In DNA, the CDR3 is TGTGCCAGCAGCTCCCGGTCCCAGGGACCCCTCCACTTT. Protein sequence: CASSSRSQGPLHF.

The CDR3 region is CASRFNYGYTF. The DNA of the CDR3 is TGTGCCAGCAGATTTAACTATGGCTACACCTTC. V usage is TRBV25-1 and J usage is TRBJ1-2; D not resolved. CDR1 is MGHDK and CDR2 is SYGVNS in the germline V gene. This CDR3 has 11 amino acids. Between the trimmed V and J ends, which lost 6 bases and 1 base, there was a span of 3 bases.

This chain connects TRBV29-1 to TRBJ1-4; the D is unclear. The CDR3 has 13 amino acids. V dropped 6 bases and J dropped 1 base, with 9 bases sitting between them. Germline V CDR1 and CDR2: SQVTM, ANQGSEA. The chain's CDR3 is CSVKGRTNEKLFF. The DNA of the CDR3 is TGCAGCGTGAAAGGGAGAACTAATGAAAAACTGTTTTTT.

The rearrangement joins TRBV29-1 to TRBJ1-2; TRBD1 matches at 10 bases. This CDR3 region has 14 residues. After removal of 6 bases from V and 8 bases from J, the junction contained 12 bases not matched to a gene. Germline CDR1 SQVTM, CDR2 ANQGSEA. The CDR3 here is CSVSLGTGAWGYTF. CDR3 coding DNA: TGCAGCGTCTCCTTAGGGACAGGGGCTTGGGGCTACACCTTC.

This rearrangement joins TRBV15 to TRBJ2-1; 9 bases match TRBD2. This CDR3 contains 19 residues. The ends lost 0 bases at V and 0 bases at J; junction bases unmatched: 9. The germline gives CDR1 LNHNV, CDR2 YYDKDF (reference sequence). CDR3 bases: TGTGCCACCAGCAGAGATGAGGTCCTAGCGGGAAGCTCCTACAATGAGCAGTTCTTC. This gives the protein CATSRDEVLAGSSYNEQFF.

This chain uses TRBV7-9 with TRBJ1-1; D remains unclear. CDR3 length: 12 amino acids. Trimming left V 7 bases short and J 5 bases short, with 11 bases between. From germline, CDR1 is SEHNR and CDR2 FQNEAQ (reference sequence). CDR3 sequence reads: CASTQVVTEAFF. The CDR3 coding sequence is TGTGCCAGCACCCAGGTGGTAACTGAAGCTTTCTTT.

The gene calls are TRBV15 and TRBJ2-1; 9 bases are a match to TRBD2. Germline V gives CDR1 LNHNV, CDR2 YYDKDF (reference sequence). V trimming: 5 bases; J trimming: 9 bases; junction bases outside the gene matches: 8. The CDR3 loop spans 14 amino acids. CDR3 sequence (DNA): TGTGCCACCAGCCCCCGAAGCGGGGGGTTTGAGCAGTTCTTC. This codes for CATSPRSGGFEQFF.

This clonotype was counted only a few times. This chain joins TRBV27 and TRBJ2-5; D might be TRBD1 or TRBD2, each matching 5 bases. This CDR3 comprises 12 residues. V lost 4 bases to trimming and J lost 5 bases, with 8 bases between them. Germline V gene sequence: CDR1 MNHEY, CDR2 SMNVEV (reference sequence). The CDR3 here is CASSSREETQYF. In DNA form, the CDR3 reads TGTGCCAGCAGTTCCAGGGAGGAGACCCAGTACTTC.

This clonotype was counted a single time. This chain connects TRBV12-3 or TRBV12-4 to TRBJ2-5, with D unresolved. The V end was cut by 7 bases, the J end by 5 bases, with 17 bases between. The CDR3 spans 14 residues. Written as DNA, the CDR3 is TGTGCCAGCACCCAAAGGCGGTATTGGGAGACCCAGTACTTC. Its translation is CASTQRRYWETQYF.

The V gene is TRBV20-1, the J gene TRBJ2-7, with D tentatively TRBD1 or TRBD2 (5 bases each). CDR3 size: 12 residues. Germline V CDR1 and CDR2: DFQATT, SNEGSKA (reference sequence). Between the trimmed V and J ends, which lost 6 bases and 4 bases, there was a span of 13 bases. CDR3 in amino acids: CSAQGRGYEQYF. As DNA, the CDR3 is TGCAGTGCCCAGGGACGGGGTTACGAGCAGTACTTC.

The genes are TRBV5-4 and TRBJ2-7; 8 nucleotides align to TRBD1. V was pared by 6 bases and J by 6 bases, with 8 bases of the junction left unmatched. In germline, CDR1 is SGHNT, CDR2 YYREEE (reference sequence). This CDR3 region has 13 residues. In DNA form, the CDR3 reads TGTGCCAGCACCGGACAGGGTTTGGGCGAGCAGTACTTC. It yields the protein CASTGQGLGEQYF. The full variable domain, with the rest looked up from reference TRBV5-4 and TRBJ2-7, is ETGVTQSPTHLIKTRGQQVTLRCSSQSGHNTVSWYQQALGQGPQFIFQYYREEENGRGNFPPRFSGLQFPNYSSELNVNALELDDSALYLCASTGQGLGEQYFGPGTRLTVT.

The CDR3 region has the DNA TGCAGCGTTGATTTAGCGGGAGGTCCCGGAGGGCAGTACTTC. As protein: CSVDLAGGPGGQYF. The V call is TRBV29-1, the J call TRBJ2-7, with 10 bases aligning to TRBD2. This CDR3 is built from 14 residues. Germline CDR1 SQVTM, CDR2 ANQGSEA. Unmatched junction bases numbered 11, after V lost 3 bases and J lost 9 bases.

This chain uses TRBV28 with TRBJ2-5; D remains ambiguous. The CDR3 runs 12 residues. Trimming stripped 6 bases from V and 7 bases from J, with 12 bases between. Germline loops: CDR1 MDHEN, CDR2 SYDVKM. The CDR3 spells CASSRISGTQYF. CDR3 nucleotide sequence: TGTGCCAGCAGCCGTATCTCGGGGACCCAGTACTTC.